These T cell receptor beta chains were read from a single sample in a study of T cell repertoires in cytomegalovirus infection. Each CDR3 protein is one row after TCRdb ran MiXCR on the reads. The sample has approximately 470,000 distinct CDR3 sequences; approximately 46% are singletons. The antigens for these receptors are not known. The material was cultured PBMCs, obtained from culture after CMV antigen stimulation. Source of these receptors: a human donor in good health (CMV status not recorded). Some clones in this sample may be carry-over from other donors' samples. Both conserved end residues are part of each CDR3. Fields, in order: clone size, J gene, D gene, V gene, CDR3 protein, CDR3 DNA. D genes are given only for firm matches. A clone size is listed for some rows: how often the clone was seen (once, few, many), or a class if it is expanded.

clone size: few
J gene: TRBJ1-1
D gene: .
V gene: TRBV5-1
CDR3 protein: CASSQSGDLYTEAFF
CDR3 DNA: TGCGCCAGCAGCCAATCAGGGGACCTGTACACTGAAGCTTTCTTT

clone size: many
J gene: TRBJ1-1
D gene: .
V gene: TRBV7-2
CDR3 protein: CASSLGPHMNTEAFF
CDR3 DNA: TGTGCCAGCAGCTTAGGTCCCCACATGAACACTGAAGCTTTCTTT

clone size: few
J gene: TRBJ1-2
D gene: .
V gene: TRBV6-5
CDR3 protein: CASSYSGRLGGYTF
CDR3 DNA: TGTGCCAGCAGTTACTCGGGCAGATTGGGTGGCTACACCTTC

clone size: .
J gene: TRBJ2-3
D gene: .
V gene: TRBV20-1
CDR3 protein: CSARVEDGLGFISDTQYF
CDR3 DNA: TGCAGTGCTAGAGTGGAGGACGGATTGGGTTTCATCTCAGATACGCAGTATTTT

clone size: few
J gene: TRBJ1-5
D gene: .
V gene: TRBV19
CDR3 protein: CASSINWGANQPQHF
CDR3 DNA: TGTGCCAGTAGTATCAATTGGGGGGCTAATCAGCCCCAGCATTTT

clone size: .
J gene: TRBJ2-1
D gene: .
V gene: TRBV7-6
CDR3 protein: CASSSYTDNEQFF
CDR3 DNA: TGTGCCAGCAGCTCCTACACAGACAATGAGCAGTTCTTC

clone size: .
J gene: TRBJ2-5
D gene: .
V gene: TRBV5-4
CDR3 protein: CASSFDSQETQYF
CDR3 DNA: TGTGCCAGCAGCTTCGACAGCCAAGAGACCCAGTACTTC

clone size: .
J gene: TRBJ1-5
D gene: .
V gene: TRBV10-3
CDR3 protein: CAISQGNDQPQHF
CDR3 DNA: TGTGCCATCAGTCAGGGGAATGATCAGCCCCAGCATTTT

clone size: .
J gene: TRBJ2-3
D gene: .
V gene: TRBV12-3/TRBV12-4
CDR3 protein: CASSGYSTDTQYF
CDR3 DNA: TGTGCCAGCAGTGGGTATAGCACAGATACGCAGTATTTT

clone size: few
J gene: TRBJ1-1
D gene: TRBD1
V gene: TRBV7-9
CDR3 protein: CASSYLGQGKMNTEAFF
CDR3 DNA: TGTGCCAGCAGCTACTTGGGACAGGGGAAGATGAACACTGAAGCTTTCTTT

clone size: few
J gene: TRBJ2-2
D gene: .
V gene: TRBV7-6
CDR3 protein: CASSLASTGNTGELFF
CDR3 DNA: TGTGCCAGCAGCTTAGCTTCGACAGGAAACACCGGGGAGCTGTTTTTT

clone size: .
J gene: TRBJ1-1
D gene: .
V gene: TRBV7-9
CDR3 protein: CASSPRASFEAFF
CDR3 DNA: TGTGCCAGCAGCCCACGGGCATCCTTTGAAGCTTTCTTT

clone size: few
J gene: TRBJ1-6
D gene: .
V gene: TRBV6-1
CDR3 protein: CASRDGNSPLHF
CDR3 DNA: TGTGCCAGCAGAGACGGGAACTCACCCCTCCACTTT

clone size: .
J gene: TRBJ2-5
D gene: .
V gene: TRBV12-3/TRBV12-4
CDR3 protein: CASSSQTELGETQYF
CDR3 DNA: TGTGCCAGCAGTTCCCAGACCGAACTTGGAGAGACCCAGTACTTC

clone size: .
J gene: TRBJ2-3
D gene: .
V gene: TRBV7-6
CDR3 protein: CASRNTLGSGTLLVDTQYF
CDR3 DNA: TGTGCCAGCAGGAATACGCTAGGGTCGGGCACCCTCCTGGTAGATACGCAGTATTTT

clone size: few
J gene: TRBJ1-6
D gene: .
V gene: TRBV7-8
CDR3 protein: CASSFSRLGGSPLHF
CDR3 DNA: TGTGCCAGCAGCTTTTCCCGTCTGGGCGGTTCACCCCTCCACTTT

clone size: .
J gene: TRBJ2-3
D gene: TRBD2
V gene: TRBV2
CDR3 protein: CASSEVGTSGPDTQYF
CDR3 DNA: TGTGCCAGCAGTGAGGTCGGGACTAGCGGGCCAGATACGCAGTATTTT

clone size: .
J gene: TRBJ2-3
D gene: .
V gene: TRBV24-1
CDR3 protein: CATSDSPTGFLSTDTQYF
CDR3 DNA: TGTGCCACCAGTGATTCGCCGACTGGGTTTTTAAGCACAGATACGCAGTATTTT

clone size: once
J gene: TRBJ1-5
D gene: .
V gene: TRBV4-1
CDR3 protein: CASSQDRVGKQPQHF
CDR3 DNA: TGCGCCAGCAGCCAAGACAGGGTCGGTAAACAGCCCCAGCATTTT

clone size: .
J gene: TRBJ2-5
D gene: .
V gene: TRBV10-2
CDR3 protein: CASSESGELGRETQYF
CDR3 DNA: TGCGCCAGCAGTGAGTCGGGGGAACTAGGAAGAGAGACCCAGTACTTC

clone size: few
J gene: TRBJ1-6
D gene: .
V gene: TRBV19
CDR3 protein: CASSHRDSPLHF
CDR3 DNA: TGTGCCAGTAGTCACAGGGATTCACCCCTCCACTTT

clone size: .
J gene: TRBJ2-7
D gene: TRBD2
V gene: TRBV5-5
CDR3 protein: CASRREGKTREQYF
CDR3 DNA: TGTGCCAGCAGGCGGGAGGGAAAGACTCGCGAGCAGTACTTC